This entry lists 14 T cell receptor beta chains sequenced from one sample in a study of breast tumors, draining lymph nodes, adjacent tissues. TCRdb re-analysed the multiplex PCR reads in MiXCR, keeping a single row per CDR3 protein. Seen here are 130,000 or so distinct CDR3 sequences, about 33% observed once, and the top ten hold around 2.3%. Axillary draining lymph nodes of breast cancer patients supplied the node samples. Sample: axillary lymph node tissue. The receptors were gathered from a female donor with breast cancer. Some clones in this sample may be carry-over from other donors' samples.

The sample holds many counts of this clonotype. A much larger clone is a single base away; this may be a read error. The CDR3 spells CSARTGKGVPQPQHF. CDR3 nucleotide sequence: TGCAGTGCTAGAACAGGGAAGGGAGTTCCTCAGCCCCAGCATTTT. J is TRBJ1-5 and V is TRBV20-1; tentatively, D is TRBD1 (6 bases). Deletions cut 2 bases from V and 6 bases from J, with 17 bases between. The CDR3 runs to 15 residues. Germline assignment: CDR1 DFQATT and CDR2 SNEGSKA (reference sequence).

V and J are TRBV11-2 and TRBJ1-1; the D is unclear. Germline CDR1 reads SGHAT; CDR2 reads FQNNGV. CDR3 length: 14 amino acids. Trimming removed 5 bases from V and 0 bases from J, with 10 bases in between. DNA of the CDR3: TGTGCCAGCAGCCAAAGTCATGTGAACACTGAAGCTTTCTTT. Translated: CASSQSHVNTEAFF.

This chain connects TRBV24-1 to TRBJ2-3; TRBD2 agrees at 10 bases. The germline V gene encodes CDR1 KGHDR and CDR2 SFDVKD. Losses at the gene ends were 1 base for V and 11 bases for J; bases not matched to a gene: 11. The CDR3 totals 16 residues. The CDR3 DNA is TGTGCCACCAGTGATTTTCTAGCGGGGGACCACAATGAGCAGTATTTT. Amino acids: CATSDFLAGDHNEQYF.

This clonotype came up many times. The gene calls are TRBV20-1 and TRBJ1-2; TRBD1 is a possible D gene (5 bases). Germline assignment: CDR1 DFQATT and CDR2 SNEGSKA (reference sequence). V was cut by 0 bases and J by 8 bases, with 13 bases left in between. The CDR3 is 13 amino acids. The CDR3 loop is CSARDRGRGGYTF. The DNA of the CDR3 is TGCAGTGCTAGAGATAGAGGTAGGGGCGGCTACACCTTC.

The V and J genes are TRBV6-5 and TRBJ2-7, with D tentatively TRBD2 (6 bases). Looked up from germline, CDR1 is MNHEY and CDR2 is SVGAGI. V shed 6 bases and J shed 5 bases, with 20 bases lying between them. CDR3 length equals 15 residues. The CDR3 coding sequence is TGTGCCAGCAGCCGGGGCAGGGAGGAGGACAACGAGCAGTACGTC. Protein: CASSRGREEDNEQYV.

This clonotype was seen once. J is TRBJ2-3 and V is TRBV20-1, with D possibly matching TRBD1 (7 bases). Looked up from germline, CDR1 is DFQATT and CDR2 is SNEGSKA (reference sequence). This CDR3 spans 14 amino acids. Trimming left V 4 bases short and J 5 bases short, with 16 bases between. CDR3 in amino acids: CSATGGPPQDTQYF. The CDR3 DNA follows: TGCAGTGCTACAGGGGGGCCCCCCCAAGATACGCAGTATTTT.

About this clonotype: At one end the junction does not follow the germline gene, possibly because of a read error. The V call is TRBV12-3 or TRBV12-4, the J call TRBJ2-1; 12 positions agree with TRBD2. The CDR3 has 18 residues. CDR3 loop: CAGSFTLQSSGGASEQFF. The CDR3 coding sequence is TGTGCCGGCAGCTTCACCTTGCAATCTAGCGGGGGGGCGAGTGAGCAGTTCTTC.

The table lists this clonotype with many counts. The chain links TRBV24-1 to TRBJ1-2; D gene uncertain. The CDR3 has 14 residues. Deletions cut 4 bases from V and 1 base from J, with 9 bases between. In germline, CDR1 is KGHDR, CDR2 SFDVKD. CDR3 in amino acids: CATSDPRNNYGYTF. In DNA, the CDR3 is TGTGCCACCAGTGACCCCAGAAATAACTATGGCTACACCTTC.

The chain recombines TRBV10-1 with TRBJ2-4, with D perhaps TRBD1 (6 bases). CDR1 and CDR2 (germline): WNHNN, SYGVQD (reference sequence). V was pared by 2 bases and J by 6 bases, with 11 bases between. The CDR3 is 14 residues long. The CDR3 protein is CASSEAGVGNIQYF. The CDR3 bases are TGCGCCAGCAGTGAGGCAGGGGTTGGAAACATTCAGTACTTC.

The CDR3 here is CASSGGGGFQETQYF. Here the CDR3 DNA reads TGCGCCAGCAGTGGGGGCGGCGGATTCCAAGAGACCCAGTACTTC. V gene TRBV10-2 combines with J gene TRBJ2-5, with D possibly matching TRBD1 (5 bases). V shed 4 bases and J shed 1 base, with 13 bases lying between them. CDR1 and CDR2 from the germline V gene are WSHSY and SAAADI. CDR3 length: 15 amino acids.

This clonotype was recorded at least ten times. The chain links TRBV6-5 to TRBJ1-2; D possibly corresponds to TRBD1 (5 bases). The V and J ends lost 0 bases and 3 bases respectively, with 11 bases between them. The CDR3 covers 15 residues. The germline V gene encodes CDR1 MNHEY and CDR2 SVGAGI. CDR3 in DNA: TGTGCCAGCAGTTACTCCCCGCGGGGGGACTATGGCTACACCTTC. Protein: CASSYSPRGDYGYTF.

This clonotype was counted ten times or more. V gene TRBV19 combines with J gene TRBJ2-2, with 13 bases identical to TRBD2. The CDR3 is 18 amino acids. The ends lost 8 bases at V and 0 bases at J; junction bases unmatched: 9. Germline V gene lookup returns CDR1 LNHDA and CDR2 SQIVND (reference sequence). The CDR3 nucleotides read TGTGCCAGTCCACTCGGACTAGCGGGGGACGCGAACACCGGGGAGCTGTTTTTT. Its translation: CASPLGLAGDANTGELFF.

The V call is TRBV19, the J call TRBJ1-6; 7 bases align to TRBD1. The CDR3 has 15 residues. The V and J ends lost 3 bases and 6 bases, in that order; junction bases with no gene match: 5. Germline CDR1 is LNHDA and CDR2 is SQIVND (reference sequence). The CDR3 DNA follows: TGTGCCAGTAGTATTGGGACAGTCGGTAATTCACCCCTCCACTTT. Protein product: CASSIGTVGNSPLHF. The whole variable domain, filled in from reference TRBV19 and TRBJ1-6, reads DGGITQSPKYLFRKEGQNVTLSCEQNLNHDAMYWYRQDPGQGLRLIYYSQIVNDFQKGDIAEGYSVSREKKESFPLTVTSAQKNPTAFYLCASSIGTVGNSPLHFGNGTRLTVT.

This clonotype was found once. A much larger clone differs from this one at a single base, so this may be a read error. The genes are TRBV27 and TRBJ2-7; 8 bases match TRBD2. CDR3 length equals 14 residues. Per the germline V gene, CDR1 is MNHEY and CDR2 is SMNVEV (reference sequence). V shed 5 bases, J shed 2 bases, and the junction held 5 bases outside the gene matches. Here the CDR3 reads CASSPRGDTYEQYV. Written as DNA, the CDR3 is TGTGCCAGCAGTCCGCGGGGGGACACCTACGAGCAGTACGTC.